What follows describes a single T cell receptor (beta chain). What it binds is not known. This sample was taken from a study of cytomegalovirus exposure and HLA in healthy donors. Study-level points and caveats: Analysis was performed later, and it showed HLA-associated TCR beta chains to be more clonally expanded than equally common others.

PCR employed 60 Vbeta and 13 Jbeta primers. Clones were read by immunoSEQ multiplex PCR, and TCRdb kept only the in-frame ones, dropping some. The table shows 150,000 to 200,000 clones, with over 70% occurring only once. Trimming removed 6 bases at V and 1 base at J, with 21 bases between. The germline gives CDR1 SGHDN, CDR2 FVKESK. The CDR3 length is 17 residues. Sequencing was carried out using PBMCs. The receptor's source is a woman younger than 35 in good health and CMV-seronegative. The rearrangement joins TRBV14 to TRBJ1-1; a possible D gene is TRBD1 (5 bases). The CDR3 here is CASSTSGRGLSNTEAFF. The DNA for the CDR3 is TGTGCCAGCAGTACCTCGGGTAGGGGATTATCGAACACTGAAGCTTTCTTT. Variable domain in full (rest from reference TRBV14 and TRBJ1-1): EAGVTQFPSHSVIEKGQTVTLRCDPISGHDNLYWYRRVMGKEIKFLLHFVKESKQDESGMPNNRFLAERTGGTYSTLKVQPAELEDSGVYFCASSTSGRGLSNTEAFFGQGTRLTVV.